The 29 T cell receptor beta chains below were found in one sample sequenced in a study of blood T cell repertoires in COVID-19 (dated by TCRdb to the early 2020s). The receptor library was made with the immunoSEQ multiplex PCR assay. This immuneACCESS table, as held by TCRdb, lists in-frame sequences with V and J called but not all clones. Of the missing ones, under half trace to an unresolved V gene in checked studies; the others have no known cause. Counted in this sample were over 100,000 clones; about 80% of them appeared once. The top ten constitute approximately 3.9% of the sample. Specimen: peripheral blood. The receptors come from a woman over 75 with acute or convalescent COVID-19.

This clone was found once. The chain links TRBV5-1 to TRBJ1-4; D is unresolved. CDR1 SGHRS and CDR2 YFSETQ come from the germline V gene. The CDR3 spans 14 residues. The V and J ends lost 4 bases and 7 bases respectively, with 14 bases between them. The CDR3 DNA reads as TGCGCCAGCAGCCCCGAGCGGGTCGGTGAAAAACTGTTTTTT. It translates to CASSPERVGEKLFF.

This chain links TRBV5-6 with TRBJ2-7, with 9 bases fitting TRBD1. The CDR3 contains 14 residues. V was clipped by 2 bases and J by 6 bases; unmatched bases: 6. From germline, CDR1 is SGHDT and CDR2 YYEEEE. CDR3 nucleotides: TGTGCCAGCAGCTTCCGGGACAGGGTTAGCGAGCAGTACTTC. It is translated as CASSFRDRVSEQYF. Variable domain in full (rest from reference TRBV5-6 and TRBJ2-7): DAGVTQSPTHLIKTRGQQVTLRCSPKSGHDTVSWYQQALGQGPQFIFQYYEEEERQRGNFPDRFSGHQFPNYSSELNVNALLLGDSALYLCASSFRDRVSEQYFGPGTRLTVT.

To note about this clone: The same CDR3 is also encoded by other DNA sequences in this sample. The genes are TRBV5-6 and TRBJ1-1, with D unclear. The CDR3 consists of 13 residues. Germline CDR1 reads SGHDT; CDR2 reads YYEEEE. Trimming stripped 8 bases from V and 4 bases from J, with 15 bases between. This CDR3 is CASSRVLGTEAFF. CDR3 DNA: TGTGCCAGTAGCCGGGTTCTAGGCACTGAAGCTTTCTTT.

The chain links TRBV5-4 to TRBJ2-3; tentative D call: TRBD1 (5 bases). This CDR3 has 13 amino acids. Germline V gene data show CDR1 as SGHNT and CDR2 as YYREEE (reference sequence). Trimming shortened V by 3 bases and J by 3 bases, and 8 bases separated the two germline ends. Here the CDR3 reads CASSYDRTDTQYF. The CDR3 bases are TGTGCCAGCAGCTACGACAGAACAGATACGCAGTATTTT.

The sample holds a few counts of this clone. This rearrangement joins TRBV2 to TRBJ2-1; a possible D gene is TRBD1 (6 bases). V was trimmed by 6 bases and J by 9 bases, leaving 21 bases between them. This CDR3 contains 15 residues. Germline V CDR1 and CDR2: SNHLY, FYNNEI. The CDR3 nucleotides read TGTGCCAGCAGGGCTGACAGGTGGAGTGTAGGTGAGCAGTTCTTC. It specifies CASRADRWSVGEQFF.

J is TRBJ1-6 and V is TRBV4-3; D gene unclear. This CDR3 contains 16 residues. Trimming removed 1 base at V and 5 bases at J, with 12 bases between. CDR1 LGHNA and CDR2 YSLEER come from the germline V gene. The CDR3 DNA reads TGCGCCAGCAGCCAAGGAACCGGGTCGGATAATTCACCCCTCCACTTT. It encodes CASSQGTGSDNSPLHF.

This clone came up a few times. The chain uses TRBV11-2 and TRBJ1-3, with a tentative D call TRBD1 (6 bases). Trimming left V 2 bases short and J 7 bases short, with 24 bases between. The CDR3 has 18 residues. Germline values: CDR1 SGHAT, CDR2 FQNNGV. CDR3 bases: TGTGCCAGCAGCTTATCGCAACCCGGGACAAGCTTAGGGAACACCATATATTTT. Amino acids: CASSLSQPGTSLGNTIYF.

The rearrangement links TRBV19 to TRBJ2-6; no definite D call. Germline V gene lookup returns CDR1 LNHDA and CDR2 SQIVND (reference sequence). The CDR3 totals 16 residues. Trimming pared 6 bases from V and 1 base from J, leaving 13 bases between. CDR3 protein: CASRSFPISGANVLTF. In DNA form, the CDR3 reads TGTGCCAGTAGGAGCTTTCCGATTTCTGGGGCCAACGTCCTGACTTTC. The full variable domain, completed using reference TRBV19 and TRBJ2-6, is DGGITQSPKYLFRKEGQNVTLSCEQNLNHDAMYWYRQDPGQGLRLIYYSQIVNDFQKGDIAEGYSVSREKKESFPLTVTSAQKNPTAFYLCASRSFPISGANVLTFGAGSRLTVL.

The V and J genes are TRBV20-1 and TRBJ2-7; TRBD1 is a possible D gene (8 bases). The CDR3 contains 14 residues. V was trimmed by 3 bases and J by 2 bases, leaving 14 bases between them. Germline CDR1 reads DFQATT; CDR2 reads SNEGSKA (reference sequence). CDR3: CSASTGGLPYEQYF. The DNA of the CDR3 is TGCAGTGCTAGTACAGGGGGACTACCCTACGAGCAGTACTTC.

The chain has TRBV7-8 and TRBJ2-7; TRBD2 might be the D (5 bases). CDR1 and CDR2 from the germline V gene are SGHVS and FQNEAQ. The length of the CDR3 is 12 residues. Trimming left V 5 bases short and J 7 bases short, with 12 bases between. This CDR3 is CASSPRGGEQYF. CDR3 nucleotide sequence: TGTGCCAGCAGCCCCCGAGGAGGTGAGCAGTACTTC.

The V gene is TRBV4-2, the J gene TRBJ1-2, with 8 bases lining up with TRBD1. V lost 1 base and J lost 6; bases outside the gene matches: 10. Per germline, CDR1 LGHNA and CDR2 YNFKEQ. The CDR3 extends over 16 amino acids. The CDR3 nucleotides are TGTGCCAGCAGCCAAGTTGTAGACAGGGGACCCCATGGCTACACCTTC. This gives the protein CASSQVVDRGPHGYTF.

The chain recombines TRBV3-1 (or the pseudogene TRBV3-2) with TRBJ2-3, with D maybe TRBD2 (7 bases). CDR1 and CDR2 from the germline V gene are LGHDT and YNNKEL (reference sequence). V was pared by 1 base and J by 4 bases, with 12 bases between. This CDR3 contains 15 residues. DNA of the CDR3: TGTGCCAGCAGCCAAGCGGGGGGCGCCCCAGATACGCAGTATTTT. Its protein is CASSQAGGAPDTQYF.

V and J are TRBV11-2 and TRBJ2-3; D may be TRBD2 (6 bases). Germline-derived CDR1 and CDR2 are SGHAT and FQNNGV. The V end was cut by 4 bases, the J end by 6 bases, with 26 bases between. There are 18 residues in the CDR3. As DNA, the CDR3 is TGTGCCAGCAGCTCCCTAGGGGCCGGGACGGGAGTCGGTGATACGCAGTATTTT. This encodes CASSSLGAGTGVGDTQYF. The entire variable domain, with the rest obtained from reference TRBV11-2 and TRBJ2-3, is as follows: EAGVAQSPRYKIIEKRQSVAFWCNPISGHATLYWYQQILGQGPKLLIQFQNNGVVDDSQLPKDRFSAERLKGVDSTLKIQPAKLEDSAVYLCASSSLGAGTGVGDTQYFGPGTRLTVL.

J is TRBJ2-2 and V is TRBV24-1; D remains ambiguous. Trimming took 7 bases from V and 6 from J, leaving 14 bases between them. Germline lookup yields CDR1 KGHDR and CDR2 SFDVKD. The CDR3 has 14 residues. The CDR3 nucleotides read TGTGCCACCAGATCAAACTTCCCGGCCGGGGAGCTGTTTTTT. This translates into CATRSNFPAGELFF.

DNA for the CDR3: TGCAGCGCGGAGGTAAACTATGGCTACACCTTC. Its protein product is CSAEVNYGYTF. The chain joins TRBV20-1 to TRBJ1-2, with D unresolved. The CDR3 covers 11 residues. Germline CDR1 DFQATT, CDR2 SNEGSKA (reference sequence).

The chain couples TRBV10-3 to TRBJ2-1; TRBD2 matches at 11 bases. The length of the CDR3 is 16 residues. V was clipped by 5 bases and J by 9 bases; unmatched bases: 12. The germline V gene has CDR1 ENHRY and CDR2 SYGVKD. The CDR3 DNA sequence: TGTGCCATCAGTCCCGACCCGGGACTAGCGGCCCCTGAGCAGTTCTTC. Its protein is CAISPDPGLAAPEQFF.

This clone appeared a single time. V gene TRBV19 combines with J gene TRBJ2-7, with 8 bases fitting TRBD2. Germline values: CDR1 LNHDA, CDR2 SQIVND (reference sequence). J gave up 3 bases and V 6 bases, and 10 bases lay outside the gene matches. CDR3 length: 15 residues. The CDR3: CASRPNGGAFYEQYF. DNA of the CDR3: TGTGCCAGTAGGCCGAACGGGGGGGCCTTCTACGAGCAGTACTTC.

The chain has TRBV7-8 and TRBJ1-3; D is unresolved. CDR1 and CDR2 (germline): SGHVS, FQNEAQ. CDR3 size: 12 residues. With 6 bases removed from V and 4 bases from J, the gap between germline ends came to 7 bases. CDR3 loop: CASSPIGNTIYF. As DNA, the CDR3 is TGTGCCAGCAGTCCAATCGGAAACACCATATATTTT.

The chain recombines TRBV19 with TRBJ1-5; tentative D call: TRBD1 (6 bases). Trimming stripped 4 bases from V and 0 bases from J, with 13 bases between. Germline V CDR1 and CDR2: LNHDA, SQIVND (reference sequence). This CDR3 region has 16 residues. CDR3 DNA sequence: TGTGCCAGTAGTAGACGGGACATAGATAGCAATCAGCCCCAGCATTTT. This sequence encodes CASSRRDIDSNQPQHF.

The CDR3 loop reads CASGSGTGVLSGANVLTF. CDR3 sequence (DNA): TGTGCCAGCGGTTCCGGGACAGGGGTCCTATCTGGGGCCAACGTCCTGACTTTC. This rearrangement joins TRBV28 to TRBJ2-6; 10 nucleotides agree with TRBD1. The germline CDR1 and CDR2 sequences are MDHEN and SYDVKM. V lost 8 bases and J lost 1; bases outside the gene matches: 11. The CDR3 is 18 amino acids.

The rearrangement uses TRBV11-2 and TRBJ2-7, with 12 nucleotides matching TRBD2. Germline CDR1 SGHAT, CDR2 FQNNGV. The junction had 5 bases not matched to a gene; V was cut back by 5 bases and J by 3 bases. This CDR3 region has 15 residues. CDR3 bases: TGTGCCAGCAGCCCAAGGACTAGCGGGGACTACGAGCAGTACTTC. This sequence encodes CASSPRTSGDYEQYF.

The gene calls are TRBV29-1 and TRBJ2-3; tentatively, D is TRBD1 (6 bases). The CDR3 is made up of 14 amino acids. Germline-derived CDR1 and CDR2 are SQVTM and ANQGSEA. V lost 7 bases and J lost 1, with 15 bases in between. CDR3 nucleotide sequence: TGCAGCGCCCCACAGGGCGGTGGCACAGATACGCAGTATTTT. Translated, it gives CSAPQGGGTDTQYF.

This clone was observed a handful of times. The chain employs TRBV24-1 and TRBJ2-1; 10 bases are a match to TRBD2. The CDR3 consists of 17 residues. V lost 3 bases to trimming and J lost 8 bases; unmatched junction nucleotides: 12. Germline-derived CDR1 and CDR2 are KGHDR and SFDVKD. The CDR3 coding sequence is TGTGCCACCAGTGATCGGGCCCGGGCTAGCGGGAGCGATGAGCAGTTCTTC. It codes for CATSDRARASGSDEQFF.

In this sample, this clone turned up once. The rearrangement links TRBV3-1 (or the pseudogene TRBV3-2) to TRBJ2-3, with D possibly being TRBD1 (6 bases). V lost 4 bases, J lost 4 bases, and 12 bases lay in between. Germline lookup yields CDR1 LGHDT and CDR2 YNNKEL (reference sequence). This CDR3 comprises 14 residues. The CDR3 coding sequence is TGTGCCAGCAGCCTCAGGGGTCTTGCAGATACGCAGTATTTT. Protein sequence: CASSLRGLADTQYF.

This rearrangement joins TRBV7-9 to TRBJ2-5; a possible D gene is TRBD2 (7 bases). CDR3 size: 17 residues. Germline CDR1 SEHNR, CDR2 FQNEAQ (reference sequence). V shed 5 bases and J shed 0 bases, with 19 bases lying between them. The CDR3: CASSPRGGGTYQETQYF. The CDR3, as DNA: TGTGCCAGCAGCCCCAGGGGAGGGGGGACGTACCAAGAGACCCAGTACTTC.

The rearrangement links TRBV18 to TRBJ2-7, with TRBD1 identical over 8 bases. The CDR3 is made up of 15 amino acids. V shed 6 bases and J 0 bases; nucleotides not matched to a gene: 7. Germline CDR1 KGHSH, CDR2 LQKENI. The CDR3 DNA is TGTGCCAGCTCTCAGGGGGCTGGACGCTCCTACGAGCAGTACTTC. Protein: CASSQGAGRSYEQYF.

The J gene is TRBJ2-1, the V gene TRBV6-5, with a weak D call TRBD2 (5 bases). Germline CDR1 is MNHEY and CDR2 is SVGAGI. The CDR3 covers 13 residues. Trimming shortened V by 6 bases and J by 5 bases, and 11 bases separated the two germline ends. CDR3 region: CASSRGPHNEQFF. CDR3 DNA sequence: TGTGCCAGCAGCCGAGGGCCCCACAATGAGCAGTTCTTC.

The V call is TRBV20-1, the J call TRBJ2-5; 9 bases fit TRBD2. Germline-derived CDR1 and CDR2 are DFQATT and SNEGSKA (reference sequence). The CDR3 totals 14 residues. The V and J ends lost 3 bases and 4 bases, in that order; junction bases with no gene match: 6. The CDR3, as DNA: TGCAGTGCTAGTGACCGGACTAGCGTAGAGACCCAGTACTTC. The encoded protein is CSASDRTSVETQYF.

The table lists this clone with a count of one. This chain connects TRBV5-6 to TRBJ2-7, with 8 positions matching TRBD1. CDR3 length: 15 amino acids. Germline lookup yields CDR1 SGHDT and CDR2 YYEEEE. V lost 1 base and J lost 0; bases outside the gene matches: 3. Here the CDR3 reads CASSLTGGVSYEQYF. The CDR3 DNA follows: TGTGCCAGCAGCTTGACAGGGGGTGTCTCCTACGAGCAGTACTTC.